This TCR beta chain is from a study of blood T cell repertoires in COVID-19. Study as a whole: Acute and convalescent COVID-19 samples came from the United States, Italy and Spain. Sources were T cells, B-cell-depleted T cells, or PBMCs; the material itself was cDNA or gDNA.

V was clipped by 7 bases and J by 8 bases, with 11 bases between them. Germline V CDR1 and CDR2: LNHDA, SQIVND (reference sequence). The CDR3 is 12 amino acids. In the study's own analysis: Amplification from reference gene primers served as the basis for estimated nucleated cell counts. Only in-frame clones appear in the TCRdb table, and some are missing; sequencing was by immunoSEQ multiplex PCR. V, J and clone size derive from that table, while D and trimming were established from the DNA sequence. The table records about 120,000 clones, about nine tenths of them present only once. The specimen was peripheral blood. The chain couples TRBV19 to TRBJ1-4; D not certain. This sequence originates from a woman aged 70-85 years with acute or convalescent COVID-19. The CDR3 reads CASTTVGEKLFF. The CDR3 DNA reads TGTGCCAGTACCACCGTGGGCGAAAAACTGTTTTTT.